This note documents a single T cell receptor (beta chain) sequence. Its antigen is unknown. With 60 Vbeta and 13 Jbeta primers, the PCR was carried out. Profiled with immunoSEQ multiplex PCR; TCRdb holds only in-frame clones, not every one. Of 35,000 to 50,000 clones in the sample, 68% are singletons; the top ten hold around 3.9%. The data derive from a study of cytomegalovirus exposure and HLA in healthy donors. Study outcomes and limitations: In a later analysis, V- and J-gene trimming of beta chains associated with a DCLRE1C missense variant, replicated independently.

Trimming removed 4 bases at V and 0 bases at J, with 13 bases between. Per germline, CDR1 SQVTM and CDR2 ANQGSEA. The CDR3 covers 14 residues. The TCR sequence derives from a man aged 35 to 55 in good health and CMV-seronegative. Specimen: PBMCs. The chain carries TRBV29-1 and TRBJ2-7; a possible D gene is TRBD2 (7 bases). The CDR3 loop is CSVVGGGYSYEQYF. CDR3 DNA sequence: TGCAGCGTTGTTGGGGGGGGCTACTCCTACGAGCAGTACTTC.